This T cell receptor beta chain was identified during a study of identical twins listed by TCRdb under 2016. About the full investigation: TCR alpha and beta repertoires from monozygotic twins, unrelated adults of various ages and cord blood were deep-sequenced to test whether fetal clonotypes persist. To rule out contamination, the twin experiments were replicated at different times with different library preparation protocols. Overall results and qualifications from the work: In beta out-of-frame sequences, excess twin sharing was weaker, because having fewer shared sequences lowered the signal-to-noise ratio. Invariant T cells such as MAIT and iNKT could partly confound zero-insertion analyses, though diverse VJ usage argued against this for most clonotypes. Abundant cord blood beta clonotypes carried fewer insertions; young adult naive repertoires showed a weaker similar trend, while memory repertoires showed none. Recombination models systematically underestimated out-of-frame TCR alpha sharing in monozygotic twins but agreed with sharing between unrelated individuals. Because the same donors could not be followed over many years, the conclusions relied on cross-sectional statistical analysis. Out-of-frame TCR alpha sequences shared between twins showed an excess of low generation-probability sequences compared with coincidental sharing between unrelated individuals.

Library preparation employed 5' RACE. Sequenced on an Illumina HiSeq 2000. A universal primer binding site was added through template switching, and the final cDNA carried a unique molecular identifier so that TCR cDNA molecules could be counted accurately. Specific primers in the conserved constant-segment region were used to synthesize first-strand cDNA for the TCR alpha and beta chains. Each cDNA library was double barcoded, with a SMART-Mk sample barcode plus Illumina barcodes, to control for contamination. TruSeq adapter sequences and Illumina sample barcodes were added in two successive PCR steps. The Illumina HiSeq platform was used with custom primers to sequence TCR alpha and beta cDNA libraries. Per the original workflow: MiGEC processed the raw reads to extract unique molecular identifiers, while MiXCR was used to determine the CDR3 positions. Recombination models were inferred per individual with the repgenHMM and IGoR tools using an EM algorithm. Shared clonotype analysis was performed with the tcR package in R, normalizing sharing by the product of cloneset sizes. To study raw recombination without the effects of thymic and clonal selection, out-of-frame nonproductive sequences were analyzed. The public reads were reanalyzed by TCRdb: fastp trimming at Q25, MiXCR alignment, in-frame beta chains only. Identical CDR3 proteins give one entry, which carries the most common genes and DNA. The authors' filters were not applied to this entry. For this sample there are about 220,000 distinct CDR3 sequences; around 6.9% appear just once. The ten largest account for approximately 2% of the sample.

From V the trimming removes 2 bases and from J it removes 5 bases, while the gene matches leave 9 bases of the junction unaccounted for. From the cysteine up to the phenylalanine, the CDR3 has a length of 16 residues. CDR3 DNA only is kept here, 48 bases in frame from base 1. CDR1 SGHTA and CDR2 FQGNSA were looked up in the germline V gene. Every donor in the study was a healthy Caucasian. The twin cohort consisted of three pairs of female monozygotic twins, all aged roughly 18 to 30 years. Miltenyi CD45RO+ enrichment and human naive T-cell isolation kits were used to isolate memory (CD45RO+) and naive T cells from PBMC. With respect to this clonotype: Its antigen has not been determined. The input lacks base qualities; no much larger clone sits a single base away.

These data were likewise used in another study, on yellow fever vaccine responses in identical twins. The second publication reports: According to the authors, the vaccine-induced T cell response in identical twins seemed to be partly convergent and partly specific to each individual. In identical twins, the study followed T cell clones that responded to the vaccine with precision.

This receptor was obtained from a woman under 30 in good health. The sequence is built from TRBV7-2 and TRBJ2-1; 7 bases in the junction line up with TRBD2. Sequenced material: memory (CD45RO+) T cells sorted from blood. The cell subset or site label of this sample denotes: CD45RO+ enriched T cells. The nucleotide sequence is TGTGCCAGCAGCTTATTATCTAGCGGTTTGCACAATGAGCAGTTCTTC. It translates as CASSLLSSGLHNEQFF.